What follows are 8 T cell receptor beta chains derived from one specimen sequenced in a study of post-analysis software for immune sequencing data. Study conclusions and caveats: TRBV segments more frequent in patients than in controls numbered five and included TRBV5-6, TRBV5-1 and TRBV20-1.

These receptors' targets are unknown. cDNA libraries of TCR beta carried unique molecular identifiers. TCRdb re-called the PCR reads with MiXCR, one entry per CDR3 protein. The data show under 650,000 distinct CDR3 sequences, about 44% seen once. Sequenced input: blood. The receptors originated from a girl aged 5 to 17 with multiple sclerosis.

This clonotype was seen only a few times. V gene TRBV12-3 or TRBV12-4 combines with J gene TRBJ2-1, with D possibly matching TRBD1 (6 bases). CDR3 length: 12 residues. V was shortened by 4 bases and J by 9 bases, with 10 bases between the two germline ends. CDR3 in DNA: TGTGCCAGCAGTTCGGACAGCCTTGAGCAGTTCTTC. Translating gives CASSSDSLEQFF.

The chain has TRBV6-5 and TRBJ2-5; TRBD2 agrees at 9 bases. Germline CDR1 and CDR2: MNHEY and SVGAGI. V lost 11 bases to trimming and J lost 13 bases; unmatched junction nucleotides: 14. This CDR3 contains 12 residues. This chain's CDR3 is CACGGERGERYF. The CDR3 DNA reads TGTGCCTGCGGCGGGGAGCGGGGGGAACGGTACTTC.

The DNA for the CDR3 is TGCAGCGTAAGCGGGAGGCGAGAGACCCAGTACTTC. Encoded protein: CSVSGRRETQYF. V usage is TRBV29-1 and J usage is TRBJ2-5, with TRBD2 matching over 9 bases. Looked up from germline, CDR1 is SQVTM and CDR2 is ANQGSEA. The J segment lost 4 bases and the V segment lost 6 bases, leaving 3 bases of the junction unmatched. CDR3 length equals 12 residues.

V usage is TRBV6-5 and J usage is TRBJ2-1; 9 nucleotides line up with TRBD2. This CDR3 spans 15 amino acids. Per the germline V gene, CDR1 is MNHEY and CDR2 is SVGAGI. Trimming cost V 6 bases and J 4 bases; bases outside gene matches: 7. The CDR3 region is CASSDASGVYNEQFF. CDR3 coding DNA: TGTGCCAGCAGCGACGCTAGCGGGGTTTACAATGAGCAGTTCTTC.

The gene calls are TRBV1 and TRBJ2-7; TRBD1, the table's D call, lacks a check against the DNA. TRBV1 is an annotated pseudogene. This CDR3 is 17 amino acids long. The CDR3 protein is CTSSQNRTGDKSYEQYF. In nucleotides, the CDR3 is TGCACCAGCAGCCAAAATCGAACAGGGGATAAATCCTACGAGCAGTACTTC.

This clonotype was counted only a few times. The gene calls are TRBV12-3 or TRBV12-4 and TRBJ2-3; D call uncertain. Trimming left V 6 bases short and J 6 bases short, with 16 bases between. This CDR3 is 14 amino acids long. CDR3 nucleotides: TGTGCCAGCAGGAGGACCACCTTGGAGGATACGCAGTATTTT. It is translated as CASRRTTLEDTQYF.

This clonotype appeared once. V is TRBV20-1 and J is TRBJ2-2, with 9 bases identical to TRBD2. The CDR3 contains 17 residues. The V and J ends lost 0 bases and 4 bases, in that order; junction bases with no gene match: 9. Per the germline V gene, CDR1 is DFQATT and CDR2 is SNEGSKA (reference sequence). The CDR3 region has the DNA TGCAGTGCTAGAGATCGAGGTAGCGGGAGAGTCACCGGGGAGCTGTTTTTT. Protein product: CSARDRGSGRVTGELFF.

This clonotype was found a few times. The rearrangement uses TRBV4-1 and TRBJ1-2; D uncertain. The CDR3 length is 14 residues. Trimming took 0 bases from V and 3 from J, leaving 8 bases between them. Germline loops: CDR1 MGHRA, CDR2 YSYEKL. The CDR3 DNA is TGCGCCAGCAGCCAAGATGTCGGGTACTATGGCTACACCTTC. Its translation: CASSQDVGYYGYTF.